This entry is about one TCR beta chain. Its antigen is unknown. Nothing much larger sits one base from this clone, and base qualities are not available. The data are from a study of blood T cell repertoires in COVID-19 (dated by TCRdb to the early 2020s). Concerning the study at large: The collaborator samples originated in the United States, Italy and Spain and spanned the acute and convalescent phases of COVID-19. The samples were drawn from two sources: the first 160 participants of the ongoing ImmuneRACE study, and 1,000 to 1,500 subjects contributed by 6 global collaborators. The dataset comprised deeply sampled blood TCRbeta repertoires from subjects exposed to, actively infected with, or recovered from COVID-19. Where HLA class I and class II types were available, the types were taken from metadata supplied by the sample provider, not from assay-based typing. A de-identified subject ID, COVID-19 status, age in years and sex were almost always included in the sample metadata. The repertoires were released in a freely available public database meant as a resource for research on the immune response to SARS-CoV-2. The material from the prospective study consisted of cDNA or gDNA derived from T cells, B-cell-depleted T cells, or PBMCs.

What the study reported, not specific to this receptor: How much clinical and demographic metadata was included differed by source and by participant, and the metadata was provided uncurated.

CDR1 and CDR2 were assigned from the germline V gene as MNHEY and SVGAGI. The CDR3, cysteine through phenylalanine, is 12 amino acids long. Only CDR3 DNA is held: 36 bases, read in frame from base 1. V has 11 bases trimmed and J has 3 bases trimmed; junction bases matching no gene number 7. The immunoSEQ Assay, a bias-controlled multiplex PCR, was used to amplify TCRbeta CDR3 regions from genomic DNA. The authors processed their data as follows. Within the assay, amplification of reference gene primers was used to estimate how many nucleated cells each sample contained. To quantify the absolute abundance of each unique TCRbeta CDR3 rearrangement, sequence reads were collapsed and filtered. Productive Simpson clonality was computed per sample as the square root of Simpson's diversity index over productive rearrangements. Held by TCRdb, this immuneACCESS table contains in-frame sequences only and omits some clones. Under half of the omission traces to an unresolved V gene where checked; the cause of the rest is unknown. The V and J calls and clone size are taken from that table; D and trimming were inferred from the DNA. The sample profile shows 60,000 to 80,000 clones; roughly 84% of them were found once. The ten largest make up more than 8% of the sample.

The collaborating institutions used their own protocols to collect whole blood in K2EDTA tubes. Collaborator samples were shipped for TCRbeta analysis as frozen whole blood, isolated PBMCs, or DNA extracted from either sample type. This TCR derives from a man in his fifties with active COVID-19. Sequenced sample: peripheral blood. The receptor chain draws on TRBV6-5 and TRBJ2-7; the junction holds 7 bases that match TRBD1. The CDR3 here reads CAGARDSYEQYF. In nucleotides, the sequence is TGTGCCGGCGCAAGGGACAGCTACGAGCAGTACTTC.